A selection of T cell receptor beta chains follows, all from one sample in a study of PD-1 blockade in classical Hodgkin lymphoma. Assay used: immunoSEQ multiplex PCR; TCRdb lists only in-frame clones, some missing. This sample has tens of thousands of clones; 80% occur once, and the top ten carry roughly a fifth. The specimen comprised peripheral blood mononuclear cells (PBMCs), sampled before the fourth cycle of nivolumab. These receptors originate from a human donor with classical Hodgkin lymphoma. Both conserved end residues are part of each CDR3. Fields, in order: J gene, D gene, clone size, V gene, CDR3 DNA, CDR3 protein. A D gene is named only where the DNA matches it firmly. A row's size may be missing; if present it is once, few, many or a size class.

>TRBJ2-3|NA|NA|TRBV27
TGTGCCAGCAGCGATGGGGCGCCCTCCCCCACAGATACGCAGTATTTT
CASSDGAPSPTDTQYF
>TRBJ1-5|NA|NA|TRBV27
TGTGCCAGCAGTTTGCACCGGGGAGGCAATCAGCCCCAGCATTTT
CASSLHRGGNQPQHF
>TRBJ1-2|NA|NA|TRBV11-2
TGTGCCAGCAGCTTATTACCAGGACGCGGCTACACCTTC
CASSLLPGRGYTF
>TRBJ1-1|TRBD1|NA|TRBV18
TGTGCCAGCTCACCACTCCCCCACACAGGGGGAACTGAAGCTTTCTTT
CASSPLPHTGGTEAFF
>TRBJ2-2|NA|NA|TRBV7-3
TGTGCCAGCAGCTTAAGACCGAACACCGGGGAGCTGTTTTTT
CASSLRPNTGELFF
>TRBJ1-5|TRBD1|NA|TRBV6-1
TGTGCCAGCAGTGAACAGGGGGAACAGCCCCAGCATTTT
CASSEQGEQPQHF
>TRBJ2-4|NA|few|TRBV27
TGTGCCAGCAGTCAAAGGGATAGGAACATTCAGTACTTC
CASSQRDRNIQYF
>TRBJ1-1|NA|NA|TRBV25-1
TGTGCCAGCAGTGAGAGGGGGGCTGAAGCTTTCTTT
CASSERGAEAFF
>TRBJ2-1|NA|NA|TRBV19
TGTGCCAGTGCCCAGCGGCCTTACAATGAGCAGTTCTTC
CASAQRPYNEQFF
>TRBJ1-1|NA|NA|TRBV5-1
TGCGCCAGCAGCTTGGACGGGACATCTAGTGAAGCTTTCTTT
CASSLDGTSSEAFF
>TRBJ1-3|TRBD1|NA|TRBV6-1
TGTGCCAGCAGTTCAGGGGGCGGAAACACCATATATTTT
CASSSGGGNTIYF
>TRBJ1-3|NA|NA|TRBV30
TGTGCCTGGAACCGGGAGAATGGAAACACCATATATTTT
CAWNRENGNTIYF
>TRBJ1-2|NA|NA|TRBV7-8
TGTGCCAGCAGCGACCGAACGGGAGGGAGCTACACCTTC
CASSDRTGGSYTF
>TRBJ1-3|NA|many|TRBV7-2
TGTGCCAGCAGCTCAGAGAGAAACACCATATATTTT
CASSSERNTIYF
>TRBJ2-5|NA|NA|TRBV5-4
TGTGCCAGCAGCAGTGACTGGGAGACCCAGTACTTC
CASSSDWETQYF
>TRBJ1-2|NA|NA|TRBV30
TGTGCCTGGAGCCAGGGGAGGGTCTATGGCTACACCTTC
CAWSQGRVYGYTF
>TRBJ2-3|NA|NA|TRBV5-7
TGTGCCAGCAGCTTGGATACGCAGTATTTT
CASSLDTQYF
>TRBJ1-5|TRBD1|NA|TRBV7-8
TGTGCCAGCAGCTTAGCCTTAGGGGGCCAGCCCCAGCATTTT
CASSLALGGQPQHF
>TRBJ2-5|TRBD2|NA|TRBV12-5
TGTGCTAGTCAGCGGGGGGGTCGGGAGACCCAGTACTTC
CASQRGGRETQYF
>TRBJ1-4|NA|NA|TRBV2
TGTGCCAGCAGTGTTATGGGACTGACTAATGAAAAACTGTTTTTT
CASSVMGLTNEKLFF
>TRBJ1-3|NA|NA|TRBV30
TGTGCCTGGAGTGTACGCGGGGGGGGCGGAAACACCATATATTTT
CAWSVRGGGGNTIYF
>TRBJ1-2|NA|NA|TRBV6-5
TGTGCCAGCAGTTCCGCCATAGGGGTTACCTTC
CASSSAIGVTF
>TRBJ2-1|NA|NA|TRBV9
TGTGCCAGCAGCGTAGACATGGCGTTCGTCAATGAGCAGTTCTTC
CASSVDMAFVNEQFF
>TRBJ2-7|NA|NA|TRBV6-5
TGTGCCAGCAGTTATGGGGGGCAGGGGAATGGCGAGCAGTACTTC
CASSYGGQGNGEQYF
>TRBJ2-7|NA|NA|TRBV2
TGTGCCAGCACCGGGGGACTCTCCTACGAGCAGTACTTC
CASTGGLSYEQYF
>TRBJ2-4|NA|NA|TRBV7-2
TGTGCCAGCAGCGCTAGTGTCACAGCAGCCAAAAACATTCAGTACTTC
CASSASVTAAKNIQYF
>TRBJ2-7|NA|NA|TRBV4-1
TGCGCCAGCAGTCCAGGTGGCGGCTCCTACGAGCAGTACTTC
CASSPGGGSYEQYF
>TRBJ2-7|TRBD1|NA|TRBV11-2
TGTGCCAGCAGCTTACGGTACAGGGGCGACGAGCAGTACTTC
CASSLRYRGDEQYF
>TRBJ2-1|TRBD2|NA|TRBV5-1
TGCGCCAGCAGCTTGCCTAGCGGGAGTAGCTCCTACAATGAGCAGTTCTTC
CASSLPSGSSSYNEQFF
>TRBJ2-7|NA|NA|TRBV10-1
TGCGCCAGCAGTGATGTGCGAGAGCAGTACTTC
CASSDVREQYF
>TRBJ2-5|NA|few|TRBV5-4
TGTGCCAGCAGCCCTGGACAGATTCAAGAGACCCAGTACTTC
CASSPGQIQETQYF
>TRBJ1-5|NA|NA|TRBV5-6
TGTGCCAGCAGCTTGGCGGGTGGGCCCCAGCATTTT
CASSLAGGPQHF
>TRBJ2-7|NA|NA|TRBV5-6
TGTGCCAGCAGCACAGGAGCTTCCTGGGACTACGAGCAGTACTTC
CASSTGASWDYEQYF
>TRBJ2-2|NA|NA|TRBV5-1
TGCGCCAGCAGCTTTTCATCCGGCGAGGCCGGGGAGCTGTTTTTT
CASSFSSGEAGELFF
>TRBJ2-7|TRBD2|NA|TRBV7-3
TGTGCCAGCAGCTTAATGGGGGACTACGCCTACGAGCAGTACTTC
CASSLMGDYAYEQYF
>TRBJ1-1|TRBD1|NA|TRBV28
TGTGCCAGCAGTACGCCAACAGGGGTAAGCACTGAAGCTTTCTTT
CASSTPTGVSTEAFF
>TRBJ2-5|NA|once|TRBV7-2
TGTGCCAGCAGCTTATTAGGAATTCAAGAGACCCAGTACTTC
CASSLLGIQETQYF
>TRBJ2-7|NA|NA|TRBV7-6
TGTGCCAGCAGCCCCGTACTAGCTAGTTACGGGGTAAGCTCCTACGAGCAGTACTTC
CASSPVLASYGVSSYEQYF
>TRBJ1-6|NA|NA|TRBV7-9
TGTGCCAGCAGCTTAGCAGACGCTACGACACCCCTCCACTTT
CASSLADATTPLHF
>TRBJ2-7|TRBD2|NA|TRBV10-3
TGTGCCATCAGTCCCGCCGGGACTAGCGGGAGAGGGGTGGGGTACGAGCAGTACTTC
CAISPAGTSGRGVGYEQYF
>TRBJ1-6|NA|few|TRBV28
TGTGCCAGCAAGGAGGGTCATAATTCACCCCTCCACTTT
CASKEGHNSPLHF
>TRBJ2-2|NA|NA|TRBV29-1
TGCAGCGTTGAGGCCTGGGACGGTCGGGAGCTGTTTTTT
CSVEAWDGRELFF
>TRBJ2-1|NA|few|TRBV27
TGTGCCAGCAGTCGGGGAGGGGGACGGAACTACAATGAGCAGTTCTTC
CASSRGGGRNYNEQFF
>TRBJ1-1|NA|NA|TRBV6-5
TGTGCCAGCAGCCTTCCCTGGCCGAACACTGAAGCTTTCTTT
CASSLPWPNTEAFF
>TRBJ2-3|TRBD2|NA|TRBV9
TGTGCCAGCACCAACCCCGGGACTAGCGGGGGGGCCCCAGATACGCAGTATTTT
CASTNPGTSGGAPDTQYF
>TRBJ2-1|NA|NA|TRBV7-3
TGTGCCAGCAGCTTAGCTCAACCAGGGGTAAACAATGAGCAGTTCTTC
CASSLAQPGVNNEQFF
>TRBJ2-6|TRBD1|NA|TRBV4-3
TGCGCCAGCAGCCAAGACGTGGGACAGGGACGGTCTGGGGCCAACGTCCTGACTTTC
CASSQDVGQGRSGANVLTF
>TRBJ1-6|NA|few|TRBV5-4
TGTGCCAGCAGCTTTGCAGGGGTTAATTCACCCCTCCACTTT
CASSFAGVNSPLHF
>TRBJ1-1|NA|NA|TRBV7-8
TGTGCCAGCAGCTTGTACGGGAACACTGAAGCTTTCTTT
CASSLYGNTEAFF
>TRBJ2-2|TRBD2|NA|TRBV5-1
TGCGCCAGCAGCTCGGGGGGAAACGGGGAGCTGTTTTTT
CASSSGGNGELFF
>TRBJ2-7|TRBD1|NA|TRBV18
TGTGCCAGCTCACCAAAAGAAGGACAGGGATCGAAGCAGTACTTC
CASSPKEGQGSKQYF
>TRBJ1-5|TRBD1|NA|TRBV6-5
TGTGCCAGCAGTTACCCGACAGGGGGGAATCAGCCCCAGCATTTT
CASSYPTGGNQPQHF
>TRBJ1-2|NA|NA|TRBV7-9
TGTGCCAGCAGCTTAACCGTAGGACGGAACTATGGCTACACCTTC
CASSLTVGRNYGYTF
>TRBJ2-7|TRBD1|NA|TRBV25-1
TGTGCCAGCACCTGGGACAGCCCCTACGAGCAGTACTTC
CASTWDSPYEQYF
>TRBJ2-1|TRBD2|NA|TRBV27
TGTGCCAGCAGGGCTGGCGGGGGGGCCGACGGGTCCTACAATGAGCAGTTCTTC
CASRAGGGADGSYNEQFF